This record looks at one TCR beta chain sequence and its context. Profiling relied on immunoSEQ multiplex PCR, and the TCRdb table lists in-frame clones only, not all of them. The sample carries around 700,000 clones, approximately 75% recorded once. The record originates from a study of shared clonotypes between healthy human individuals. Germline V lookup: CDR1 SGHNT, CDR2 YENEEA. Germline trimming cut 4 bases from V and 8 bases from J; bases unmatched to any gene: 17. CDR3 length equals 18 residues. The receptor comes from a woman aged 25 to 39 in good health. V and J are TRBV11-3 and TRBJ2-1; 10 bases match TRBD2. The specimen was memory CD4+ T cells sorted from blood. Subset defined: CD45RA-negative fraction. In nucleotides, the CDR3 is TGTGCCAGCAGCTCTGGCCCTAGGAGGACTAGCGGTTTTGATGAGCAGTTCTTC. Its translation: CASSSGPRRTSGFDEQFF.